This TCR beta chain was found in a study of cytomegalovirus exposure and HLA in healthy donors (dated by TCRdb to the late 2010s). With respect to the entire study: An earlier analysis of 550 to 700 of the donors reported about 250 Gb of sequence data and 100 million to 130 million unique TCR beta sequences from 190 million or so T cells. An early release covering roughly 640 HLA-typed donors comprised approximately 300 gigabases of sequencing data and roughly 85 million unique TCR sequences. Of the approximately 370 genotyped donors, less than 85% were placed in the genetic ancestry cluster associated with self-reported Caucasian donors. The study aimed to test whether signatures of past pathogen exposure could be identified by cataloging public T cell receptors. The study profiled the T cell repertoires of approximately 700 subjects by immunosequencing and related them to cytomegalovirus serostatus. Besides the first cohort of under 700 subjects, a separate validation cohort made up of roughly 120 different subjects was used. High-throughput TCR immunosequencing, statistical association of individual TCRs with disease status, and machine learning were combined to predict cytomegalovirus infection status. To study patterns of TCR occurrence, a later analysis re-analyzed previously published TCR beta repertoires from more than 550 donors and added high-resolution HLA genotyping. Rather than using new phenotypic data, the later analysis identified candidate immune exposures from TCR beta sequences and from how often those sequences occurred across donors. An earlier analysis of several hundred of the donors applied high-throughput TCR beta sequencing to assess whether each TCR beta V gene segment acted as functional or pseudogenic. Donor age, sex, ethnicity and CMV serostatus were compiled together with the repertoire data. A later genetic analysis used genome-wide SNP genotypes for about 65% of the roughly 700 donors, treating that subset as a discovery cohort. All discovery cohort repertoires had been generated on a single sequencing platform. HLA typing covered class I and class II loci at four-digit resolution. The number of typed donors differed by locus: 629-630 for A, B, C, DRB1 and DQB1; 500 to 550 for DQA1; about 600 for DPA1; and some 430 for DPB1. A few DR-DQ haplotypes were handled as single units for association and clustering because linkage in the cohort was strong. Among 350 to 400 genotyped donors of the cohort, an average of around 240,000 unique TCR beta nucleotide sequences were sequenced per donor, approximately 20% of them non-productive. What the study reported, not specific to this receptor: A later analysis found that most CMV-associated TCR beta chains appeared HLA-restricted, with HLA associations seemingly driven largely by CMV exposure. Correlated functional status among segregating V segments might reflect linkage disequilibrium, but an unknown experimental factor could not be ruled out. In a later analysis, HLA-associated TCR beta chains showed more clonal expansion and lower generation probabilities than non-associated chains that were equally common. The authors suggested that the approach could potentially be generalized to other disease states and immunological phenotypes. While some public TCRs were present in many individuals, most TCR sequences turned up only very rarely across donors. Some IMGT-functional V segments, including TRBV6-2 and TRBV6-3, could not be told apart with the 87-base-pair reads, so those segments were excluded. An earlier analysis of some 590 of the donors showed that most TCR beta V segments appeared in productive rearrangements either about 90% or about 30% of the time, which broadly matched IMGT annotations. A further reported finding was that TCR beta sequences accurately predicted the HLA-A and HLA-B alleles for most subjects in the first cohort. In a later analysis, the rate of TCR association differed among HLA loci, with DRB1 alleles having the most associated TCRs and HLA-C alleles having the fewest. In the study, 150 to 200 TCR beta chains were listed as associated with cytomegalovirus. In this cohort, only TCR beta chains were sequenced, and detectable features were limited by the absence of alpha or paired-chain data. In a later genetic analysis, fewer N-insertions in productive TCRs were reported among donors in an Asian-associated ancestry cluster than the approximately 710-donor mean. Because counts were too low, more than 15 rarely observed V segments, including chromosome 9 orphons, were left out of the earlier analysis of a few hundred of the donors. In a later analysis, several top co-occurrence clusters were reported to appear linked to parvovirus B19, influenza, CMV and Epstein-Barr virus. A group of highly shared sequence variants was considered likely to be a technical artifact of the sequencing pipeline. Because HLA typing was missing for some donors at each locus, association tests included only the typed subset. A few of the identified cytomegalovirus-associated TCR beta chains were confirmed in vitro to be specific for cytomegalovirus antigens. CMV serostatus was the only immune exposure information available for the cohort. A later genetic analysis associated a missense DCLRE1C variant with V-gene and J-gene trimming of TCR beta chains, and an independent cohort replicated the association. Assigning TCR associations to individual alleles was difficult when HLA alleles, especially DR and DQ, strongly co-occurred. The classifier was reported to diagnose cytomegalovirus status with high specificity and sensitivity in both the original cohort and the validation cohort. The presence/absence analyses assumed that sequencing depth was roughly uniform across donors, and that assumption may not be true. A later analysis associated roughly 17,000 TCR beta sequences with specific HLA alleles at a false discovery rate of 0.05.

Libraries were prepared through the immunoSEQ multiplex PCR assay. For the multiplex PCR, a mixture combining 60 forward primers for TCR Vbeta segments and 13 reverse primers for TCR Jbeta segments was used. Amplification of the CDR3 region of rearranged TCR beta genes was performed with a multiplex PCR assay on genomic DNA. Amplified TCR beta libraries were sequenced as 87-base-pair reads on the Illumina HiSeq System. Per the original workflow: A later analysis tallied 75 million to 85 million unique TCR beta chains across the 650 to 750 repertoires, and about 10 million of those chains were shared by two or more donors. Raw reads were error-corrected and collapsed into unique sequences by a nearest-neighbor algorithm in which closely related sequences were merged to remove PCR and sequencing errors. CDR3 sequences were aligned to IMGT reference sequences to assign V, D and J gene segments. For a sequence to be retained, a match of at least six nucleotides was required to both a V gene segment and a J gene segment. A rearrangement counted as productive if the CDR3 had no stop codons and remained in frame with V and J, and every other rearrangement counted as non-productive. Following IMGT convention, CDR3 was defined as the stretch from the second conserved V-encoded cysteine to the conserved J-encoded phenylalanine. In an earlier analysis of around 540 of the donors, sequences lacking an unambiguous match to a single V gene segment were excluded. An earlier analysis of some 610 of the donors called V segments functional above 56.7% productive rearrangements and segregating when the between-donor standard deviation exceeded 5%. A statistical classification framework was built to diagnose cytomegalovirus status from the catalog of TCR beta chain sequences. In a later analysis, V and J genes were assigned by comparing TCR nucleotide sequences against IMGT/GENE-DB human TR gene sequences. Using the TCRdist pipeline, a later analysis assigned CDR3 sequences along with most-parsimonious VDJ recombination scenarios. In a later analysis, each TCR beta chain was defined by its CDR3 amino acid sequence together with its V-gene family, and reads lacking a unique V-gene family were excluded. In a later analysis, 450 to 600 highly shared, low-generation-probability nucleotide sequences were removed to address suspected cross-contamination and a sequencing artifact. For each public chain, a later analysis derived a clonal expansion index from normalized ranks of inferred template counts within each repertoire. Generation probabilities in a later analysis came from a VDJ recombination model fitted to out-of-frame rearrangements, and those results were checked against IGoR. A later analysis scored TCR-TCR, TCR-HLA and TCR-CMV co-occurrence with hypergeometric tests, applying a repertoire-size bias correction to TCR pairs. A later analysis estimated false discovery rates by permuting HLA or CMV assignments 20 times. A later analysis grouped co-occurring TCRs with DBSCAN, adding TCRdist sequence similarity when clustering within HLA-allele-positive subsets. Repertoires with fewer than 30,000 or more than 120,000 public chains, plus five repertoires with anomalous nucleotide sharing, were excluded from co-occurrence clustering. Sourced from immuneACCESS, this table was stored by TCRdb with only in-frame sequences that have V and J called. A share of the clones is absent; for the studies checked, an unresolved V gene accounts for under half, and the remainder has no known explanation. The V and J calls and the clone size are those of that table, but D and trimming were determined from the DNA. The sample table contains 45,000 to 60,000 clones; only one count was recorded for about 78% of them. More than 7% of the sample is taken by the ten largest.

As for this clone: No cognate antigen has been identified for it. Base qualities are missing; no much larger clone stands one base away.

The germline V gene gives CDR1 as SGHDT and CDR2 as YYEEEE. V is trimmed back by 0 bases and J by 4 bases, and the junction contains 1 base that no gene match accounts for. The CDR3 spans 14 residues, from the cysteine through the phenylalanine. Of the read, only the CDR3 DNA is kept; its 42 bases are in frame from base 1. In total, 666 healthy bone marrow donors made up the cohort. Cohort members were all nominally healthy when sampled, although unrecorded immune exposures were likely present. The donor tested CMV seropositive, placing the donor among the approximately 310 seropositive members of the cohort. A peripheral blood sample was collected from each donor, and TCR beta sequencing was performed on peripheral blood mononuclear cells. The Qiagen DNeasy Blood Extraction Kit was used to extract genomic DNA from the blood cell samples.

The specimen sequenced was PBMCs. This receptor chain uses TRBV5-6 and TRBJ1-5, and 7 junctional nucleotides match TRBD1. The TCR was taken from a man aged 25-40 years in good health and CMV-seropositive. The DNA reads as follows: TGTGCCAGCAGCTTGGGCAGGGGGAATCAGCCCCAGCATTTT. This encodes CASSLGRGNQPQHF.